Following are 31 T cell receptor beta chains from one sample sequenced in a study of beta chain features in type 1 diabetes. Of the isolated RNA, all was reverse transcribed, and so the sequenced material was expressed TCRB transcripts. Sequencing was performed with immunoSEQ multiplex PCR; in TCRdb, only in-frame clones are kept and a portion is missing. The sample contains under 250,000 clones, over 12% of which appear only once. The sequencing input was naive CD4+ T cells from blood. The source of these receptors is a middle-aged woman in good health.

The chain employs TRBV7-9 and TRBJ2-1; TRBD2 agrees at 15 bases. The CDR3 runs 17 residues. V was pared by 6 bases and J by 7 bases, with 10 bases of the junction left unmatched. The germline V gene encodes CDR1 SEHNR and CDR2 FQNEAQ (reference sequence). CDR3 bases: TGTGCCAGCAGTTCGCCGGGACTAGCGGGGGGCAGGAATGAGCAGTTCTTC. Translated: CASSSPGLAGGRNEQFF.

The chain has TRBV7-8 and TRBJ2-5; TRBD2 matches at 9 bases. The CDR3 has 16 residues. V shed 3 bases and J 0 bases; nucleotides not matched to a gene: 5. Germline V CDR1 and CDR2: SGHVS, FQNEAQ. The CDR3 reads CASSLGGGDYQETQYF. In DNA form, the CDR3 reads TGTGCCAGCAGCTTGGGCGGGGGGGACTACCAAGAGACCCAGTACTTC.

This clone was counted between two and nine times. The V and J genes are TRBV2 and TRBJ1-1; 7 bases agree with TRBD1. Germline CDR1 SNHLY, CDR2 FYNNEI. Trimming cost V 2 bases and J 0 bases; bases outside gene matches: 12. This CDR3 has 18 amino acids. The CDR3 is CASSESQGSRFMNTEAFF. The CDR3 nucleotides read TGTGCCAGCAGTGAATCACAGGGGAGCAGGTTCATGAACACTGAAGCTTTCTTT.

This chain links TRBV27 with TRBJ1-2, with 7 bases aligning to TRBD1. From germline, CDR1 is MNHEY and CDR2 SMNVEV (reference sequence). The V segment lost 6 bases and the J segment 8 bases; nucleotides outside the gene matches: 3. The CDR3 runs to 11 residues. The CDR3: CASRTGFGYTF. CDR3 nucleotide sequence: TGTGCCAGCAGGACAGGGTTCGGCTACACCTTC.

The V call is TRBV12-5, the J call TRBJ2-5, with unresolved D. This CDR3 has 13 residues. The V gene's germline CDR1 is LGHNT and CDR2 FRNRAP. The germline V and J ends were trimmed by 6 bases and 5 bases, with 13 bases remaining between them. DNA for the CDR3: TGTGCTAGTGGCACCTACGGGTTGGAGACCCAGTACTTC. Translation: CASGTYGLETQYF.

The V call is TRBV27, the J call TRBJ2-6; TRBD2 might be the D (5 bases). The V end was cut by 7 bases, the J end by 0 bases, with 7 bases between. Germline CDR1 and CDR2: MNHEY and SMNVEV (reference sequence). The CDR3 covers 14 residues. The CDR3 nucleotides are TGTGCCAGCACAGGACTCTCTGGGGCCAACGTCCTGACTTTC. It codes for CASTGLSGANVLTF.

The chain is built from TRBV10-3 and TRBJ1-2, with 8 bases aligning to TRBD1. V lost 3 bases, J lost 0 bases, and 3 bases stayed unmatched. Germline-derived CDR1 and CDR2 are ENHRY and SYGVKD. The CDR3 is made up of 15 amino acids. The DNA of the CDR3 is TGTGCCATCAGTGAAGGGACAGGTTCTAACTATGGCTACACCTTC. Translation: CAISEGTGSNYGYTF.

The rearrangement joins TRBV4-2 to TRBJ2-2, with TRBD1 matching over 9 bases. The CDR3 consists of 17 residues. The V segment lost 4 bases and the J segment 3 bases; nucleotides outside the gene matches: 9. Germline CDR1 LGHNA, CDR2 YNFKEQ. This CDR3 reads CASSRKPGQGDTGELFF. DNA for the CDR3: TGTGCCAGCAGCCGAAAACCGGGACAGGGAGACACCGGGGAGCTGTTTTTT.

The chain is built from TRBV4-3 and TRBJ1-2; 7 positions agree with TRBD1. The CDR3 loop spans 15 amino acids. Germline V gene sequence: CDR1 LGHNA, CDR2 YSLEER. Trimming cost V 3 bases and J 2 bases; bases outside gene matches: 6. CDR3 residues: CASSHPGQPNYGYTF. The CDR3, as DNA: TGCGCCAGCAGCCATCCGGGACAGCCAAACTATGGCTACACCTTC.

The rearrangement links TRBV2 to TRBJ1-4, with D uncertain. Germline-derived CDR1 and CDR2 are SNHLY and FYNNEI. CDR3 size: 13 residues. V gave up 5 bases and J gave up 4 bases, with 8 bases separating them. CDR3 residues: CASSREGNEKLFF. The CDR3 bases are TGTGCCAGCAGTCGGGAGGGTAATGAAAAACTGTTTTTT.

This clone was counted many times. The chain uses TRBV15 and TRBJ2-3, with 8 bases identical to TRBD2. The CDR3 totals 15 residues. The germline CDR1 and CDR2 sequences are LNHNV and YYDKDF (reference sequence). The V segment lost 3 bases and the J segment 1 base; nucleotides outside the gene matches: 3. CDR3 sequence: CATSRGLVRTDTQYF. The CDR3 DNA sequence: TGTGCCACCAGCAGGGGACTAGTCCGCACAGATACGCAGTATTTT.

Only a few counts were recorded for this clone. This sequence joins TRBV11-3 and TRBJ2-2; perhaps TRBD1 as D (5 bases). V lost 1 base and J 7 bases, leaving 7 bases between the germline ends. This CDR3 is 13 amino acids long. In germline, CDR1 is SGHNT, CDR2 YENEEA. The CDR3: CASSLGGLGELFF. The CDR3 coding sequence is TGTGCCAGCAGCTTAGGGGGCCTCGGGGAGCTGTTTTTT. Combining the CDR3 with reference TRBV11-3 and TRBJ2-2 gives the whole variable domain EAGVVQSPRYKIIEKKQPVAFWCNPISGHNTLYWYLQNLGQGPELLIRYENEEAVDDSQLPKDRFSAERLKGVDSTLKIQPAELGDSAVYLCASSLGGLGELFFGEGSRLTVL.

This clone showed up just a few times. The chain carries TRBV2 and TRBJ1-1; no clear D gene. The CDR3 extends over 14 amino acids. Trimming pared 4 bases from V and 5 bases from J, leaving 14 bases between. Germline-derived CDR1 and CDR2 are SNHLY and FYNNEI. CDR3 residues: CASSVRRGGTEAFF. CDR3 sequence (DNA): TGTGCCAGCAGTGTAAGGCGAGGAGGGACTGAAGCTTTCTTT.

This CDR3 reads CASSLRGGEQYF. DNA of the CDR3: TGTGCCAGCAGCTTACGAGGGGGCGAGCAGTACTTC. V is TRBV7-6 and J is TRBJ2-7; D possibly corresponds to TRBD1 (6 bases). V lost 2 bases and J 6 bases, leaving 8 bases between the germline ends. Germline assignment: CDR1 SGHVS and CDR2 FNYEAQ. CDR3 length: 12 residues.

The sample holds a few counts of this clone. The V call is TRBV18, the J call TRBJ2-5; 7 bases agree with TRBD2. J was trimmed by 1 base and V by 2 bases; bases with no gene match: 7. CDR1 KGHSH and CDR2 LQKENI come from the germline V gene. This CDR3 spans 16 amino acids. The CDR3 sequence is CASSPTAGTIQETQYF. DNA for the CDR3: TGTGCCAGCTCACCAACGGCCGGGACTATCCAAGAGACCCAGTACTTC.

CDR3 protein: CATSRQGAFVEAFF. The CDR3, as DNA: TGTGCCACCAGCAGACAGGGGGCCTTCGTTGAAGCTTTCTTT. V and J are TRBV15 and TRBJ1-1, with 8 bases aligning to TRBD1. The trim removed 2 bases at V and 7 bases at J, leaving 6 bases unmatched. In germline, CDR1 is LNHNV, CDR2 YYDKDF (reference sequence). This CDR3 spans 14 amino acids.

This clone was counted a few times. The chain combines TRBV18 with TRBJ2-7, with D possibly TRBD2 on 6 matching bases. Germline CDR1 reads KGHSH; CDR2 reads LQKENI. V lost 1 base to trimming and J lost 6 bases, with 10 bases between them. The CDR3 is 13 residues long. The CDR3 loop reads CASSPLLAAEQYF. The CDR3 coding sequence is TGTGCCAGCTCACCACTACTAGCAGCCGAGCAGTACTTC.

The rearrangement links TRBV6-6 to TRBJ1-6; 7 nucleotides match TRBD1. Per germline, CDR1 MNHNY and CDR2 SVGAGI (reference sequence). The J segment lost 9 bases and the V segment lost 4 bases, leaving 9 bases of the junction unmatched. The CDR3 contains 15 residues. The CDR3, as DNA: TGTGCCAGCAGTTCGCGGACAGGTTACGGTTCACCCCTCCACTTT. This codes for CASSSRTGYGSPLHF.

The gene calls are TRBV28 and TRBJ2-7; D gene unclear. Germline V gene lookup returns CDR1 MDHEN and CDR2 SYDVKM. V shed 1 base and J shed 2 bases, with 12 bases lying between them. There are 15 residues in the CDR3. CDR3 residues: CASSLSPLGAYEQYF. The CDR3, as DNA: TGTGCCAGCAGTTTATCCCCCTTAGGAGCCTACGAGCAGTACTTC.

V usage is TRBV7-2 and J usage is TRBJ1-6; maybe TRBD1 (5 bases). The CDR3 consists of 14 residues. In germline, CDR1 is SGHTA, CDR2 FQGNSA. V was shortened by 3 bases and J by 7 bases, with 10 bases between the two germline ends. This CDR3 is CASSLHGGNSPLHF. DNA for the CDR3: TGTGCCAGCAGCTTGCATGGGGGGAATTCACCCCTCCACTTT.

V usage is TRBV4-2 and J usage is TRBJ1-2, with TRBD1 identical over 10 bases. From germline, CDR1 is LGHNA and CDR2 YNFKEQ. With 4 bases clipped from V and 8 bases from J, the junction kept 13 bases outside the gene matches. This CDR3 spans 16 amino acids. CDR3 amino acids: CASSLKGGTGDLGYTF. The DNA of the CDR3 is TGTGCCAGCAGCCTCAAGGGAGGGACAGGGGACCTGGGCTACACCTTC.

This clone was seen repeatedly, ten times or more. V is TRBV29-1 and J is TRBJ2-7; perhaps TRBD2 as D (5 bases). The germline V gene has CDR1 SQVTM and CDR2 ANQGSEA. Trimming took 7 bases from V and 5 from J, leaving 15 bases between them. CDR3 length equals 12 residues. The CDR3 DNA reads TGCAGCGGAGGAGGTCGCGTAAACGAGCAGTACTTC. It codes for CSGGGRVNEQYF.

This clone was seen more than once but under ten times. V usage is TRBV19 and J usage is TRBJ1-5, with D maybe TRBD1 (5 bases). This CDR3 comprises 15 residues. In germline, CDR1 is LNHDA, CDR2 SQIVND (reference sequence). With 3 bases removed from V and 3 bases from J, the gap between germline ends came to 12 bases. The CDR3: CASSMAGHINQPQHF. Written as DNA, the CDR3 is TGTGCCAGTAGTATGGCCGGACATATCAATCAGCCCCAGCATTTT. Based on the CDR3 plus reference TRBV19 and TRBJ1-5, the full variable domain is DGGITQSPKYLFRKEGQNVTLSCEQNLNHDAMYWYRQDPGQGLRLIYYSQIVNDFQKGDIAEGYSVSREKKESFPLTVTSAQKNPTAFYLCASSMAGHINQPQHFGDGTRLSIL.

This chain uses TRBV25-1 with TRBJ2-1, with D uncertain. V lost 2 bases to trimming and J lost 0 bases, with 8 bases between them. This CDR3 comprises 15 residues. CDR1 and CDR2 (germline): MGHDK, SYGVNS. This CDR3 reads CASSEDSSSYNEQFF. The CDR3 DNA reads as TGTGCCAGCAGTGAAGACTCGAGCTCCTACAATGAGCAGTTCTTC.

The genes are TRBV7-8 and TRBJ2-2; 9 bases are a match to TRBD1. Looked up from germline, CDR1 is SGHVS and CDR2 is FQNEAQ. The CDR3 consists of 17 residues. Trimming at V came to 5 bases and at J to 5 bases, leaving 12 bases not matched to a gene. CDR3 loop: CASSPRAGTGWTGELFF. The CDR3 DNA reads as TGTGCCAGCAGCCCAAGGGCGGGGACAGGGTGGACCGGGGAGCTGTTTTTT.

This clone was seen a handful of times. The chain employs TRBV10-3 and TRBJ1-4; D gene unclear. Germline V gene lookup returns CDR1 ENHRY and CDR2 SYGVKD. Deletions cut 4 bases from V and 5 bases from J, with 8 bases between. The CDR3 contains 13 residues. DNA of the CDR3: TGTGCCATCAGTGGAGGGAAAAATGAAAAACTGTTTTTT. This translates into CAISGGKNEKLFF.

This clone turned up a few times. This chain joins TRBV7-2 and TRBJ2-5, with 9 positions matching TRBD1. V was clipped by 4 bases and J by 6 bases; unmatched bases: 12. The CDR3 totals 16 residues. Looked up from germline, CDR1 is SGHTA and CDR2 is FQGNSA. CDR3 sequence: CASSSRQGGFLKTQYF. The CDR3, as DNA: TGTGCCAGCAGCTCCCGACAGGGGGGATTTTTGAAGACCCAGTACTTC. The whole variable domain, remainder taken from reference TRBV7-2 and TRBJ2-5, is GAGVSQSPSNKVTEKGKDVELRCDPISGHTALYWYRQSLGQGLEFLIYFQGNSAPDKSGLPSDRFSAERTGGSVSTLTIQRTQQEDSAVYLCASSSRQGGFLKTQYFGPGTRLLVL.

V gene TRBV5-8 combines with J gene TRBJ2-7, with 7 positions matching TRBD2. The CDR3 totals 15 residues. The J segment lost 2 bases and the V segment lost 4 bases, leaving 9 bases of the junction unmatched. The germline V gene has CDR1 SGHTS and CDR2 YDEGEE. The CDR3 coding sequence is TGTGCCAGCAGCGTAAGTTCGGGACTACCCTACGAGCAGTACTTC. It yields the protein CASSVSSGLPYEQYF.

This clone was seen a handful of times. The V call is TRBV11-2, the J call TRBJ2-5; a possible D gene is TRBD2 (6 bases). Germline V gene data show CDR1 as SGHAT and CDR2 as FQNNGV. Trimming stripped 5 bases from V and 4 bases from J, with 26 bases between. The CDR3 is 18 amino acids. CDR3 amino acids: CASSVLSIPGLPGETQYF. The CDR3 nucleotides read TGTGCCAGCAGCGTTCTCTCGATCCCGGGACTCCCGGGAGAGACCCAGTACTTC.

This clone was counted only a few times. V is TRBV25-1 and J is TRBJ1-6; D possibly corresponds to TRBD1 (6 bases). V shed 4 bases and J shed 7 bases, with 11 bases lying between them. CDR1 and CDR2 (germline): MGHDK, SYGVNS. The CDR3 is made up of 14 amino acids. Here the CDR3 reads CASSGTVSNSPLHF. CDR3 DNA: TGTGCCAGCAGTGGGACAGTCTCGAATTCACCCCTCCACTTT.

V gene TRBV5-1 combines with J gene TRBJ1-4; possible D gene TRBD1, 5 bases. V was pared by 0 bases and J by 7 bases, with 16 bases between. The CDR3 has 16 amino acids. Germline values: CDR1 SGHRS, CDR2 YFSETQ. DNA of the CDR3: TGCGCCAGCAGCTTGGCGCCAGGGCTGGATATTGAAAAACTGTTTTTT. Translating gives CASSLAPGLDIEKLFF. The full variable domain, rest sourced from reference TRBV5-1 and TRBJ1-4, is KAGVTQTPRYLIKTRGQQVTLSCSPISGHRSVSWYQQTPGQGLQFLFEYFSETQRNKGNFPGRFSGRQFSNSRSEMNVSTLELGDSALYLCASSLAPGLDIEKLFFGSGTQLSVL.